Below, 30 T cell receptor beta chains from the same sample are listed, as sequenced in a study of blood T cell repertoires in COVID-19. The data were produced by immunoSEQ multiplex PCR, yet TCRdb's version contains in-frame clones alone and is incomplete. The sample has roughly 160,000 clones; 70% to 90% are singletons. The sequenced sample was peripheral blood. These receptors came from an elderly woman with COVID-19, enrolled during active disease.

The genes are TRBV6-5 and TRBJ2-7; TRBD2 matches at 10 bases. The CDR3 sequence is 14 residues long. Germline lookup yields CDR1 MNHEY and CDR2 SVGAGI. J lost 5 bases, V lost 2 bases, and 3 bases had no gene match. The CDR3 DNA reads as TGTGCCAGCAGTTACCTAGCGGGAGTAAACGAGCAGTACTTC. This translates into CASSYLAGVNEQYF.

The chain is built from TRBV7-9 and TRBJ1-5; TRBD1 matches 9 bases. The CDR3 length is 17 residues. Germline lookup yields CDR1 SEHNR and CDR2 FQNEAQ (reference sequence). V lost 1 base, J lost 5 bases, and 9 bases stayed unmatched. CDR3 sequence: CASSLGRGQGPDQPQHF. Here the CDR3 DNA reads TGTGCCAGCAGCTTAGGACGTGGACAGGGGCCGGATCAGCCCCAGCATTTT.

The chain recombines TRBV20-1 with TRBJ2-3; D gene uncertain. Germline CDR1 reads DFQATT; CDR2 reads SNEGSKA (reference sequence). The V gene lost 8 bases and the J gene lost 0 bases, with 6 bases spanning the gap. This CDR3 comprises 11 residues. In nucleotides, the CDR3 is TGCAGTTCCGGGAGCACAGATACGCAGTATTTT. This encodes CSSGSTDTQYF.

V and J are TRBV5-1 and TRBJ2-7; the D gene is possibly TRBD2 (5 bases). The CDR3 has 16 residues. Germline CDR1 is SGHRS and CDR2 is YFSETQ. Trimming cost V 4 bases and J 0 bases, with 17 bases left between them. In DNA form, the CDR3 reads TGCGCCAGCAGCCCCACCGCTAGCTCCGCCTCCTACGAGCAGTACTTC. Residues: CASSPTASSASYEQYF.

The chain links TRBV3-1 (or the pseudogene TRBV3-2) to TRBJ1-1, with 7 positions matching TRBD1. V lost 5 bases to trimming and J lost 6 bases; unmatched junction nucleotides: 9. Germline loops: CDR1 LGHDT, CDR2 YNNKEL (reference sequence). The CDR3 is 14 amino acids. As DNA, the CDR3 is TGTGCCAGCAGCTATCGACAGGGTAGGGCTGAAGCTTTCTTT. Its protein is CASSYRQGRAEAFF.

This chain uses TRBV28 with TRBJ2-7, with D perhaps TRBD1 (5 bases). The CDR3 extends over 12 amino acids. CDR1 and CDR2 from the germline V gene are MDHEN and SYDVKM. V was cut by 6 bases and J by 4 bases, with 10 bases left in between. CDR3 sequence: CASRGAPYEQYF. For the CDR3, the DNA is TGTGCCAGCAGAGGGGCACCTTACGAGCAGTACTTC.

This rearrangement joins TRBV6-2 or TRBV6-3 to TRBJ1-5; TRBD1 might be the D (6 bases). Per germline, CDR1 MNHEY and CDR2 SVGEGT. V lost 5 bases and J lost 3, with 17 bases in between. The CDR3 loop spans 16 amino acids. For the CDR3, the DNA is TGTGCCAGCAGTCCCATGGCGGGGGGCGTCAATCAGCCCCAGCATTTT. It is translated as CASSPMAGGVNQPQHF.

The chain carries TRBV19 and TRBJ2-1; TRBD2 matches at 8 bases. J gave up 7 bases and V 1 base, and 9 bases lay outside the gene matches. Germline V CDR1 and CDR2: LNHDA, SQIVND (reference sequence). The CDR3 is made up of 16 amino acids. CDR3 loop: CASSIGALAGLNEQFF. The CDR3, as DNA: TGTGCCAGTAGTATAGGGGCCCTAGCGGGTTTAAATGAGCAGTTCTTC.

The V call is TRBV7-2, the J call TRBJ2-5; TRBD2 aligns across 8 bases. V dropped 3 bases and J dropped 1; count of bases not matched to a gene: 4. Germline CDR1 reads SGHTA; CDR2 reads FQGNSA. This CDR3 has 15 amino acids. CDR3 nucleotide sequence: TGTGCCAGCAGCTTCTTAGCGGGGATCCAAGAGACCCAGTACTTC. Protein product: CASSFLAGIQETQYF.

The chain couples TRBV4-2 to TRBJ2-6; TRBD2 agrees at 10 bases. CDR1 and CDR2 from the germline V gene are LGHNA and YNFKEQ. Trimming took 1 base from V and 4 from J; bases not matched to a gene: 10. The CDR3 has 19 residues. Written as DNA, the CDR3 is TGTGCCAGCAGCCAAGTAGGCTCAGCGGGAGGGCTCGGGGCCAACGTCCTGACTTTC. Its translation: CASSQVGSAGGLGANVLTF.

The rearrangement links TRBV5-1 to TRBJ2-7, with D possibly being TRBD1 (5 bases). CDR1 is SGHRS, CDR2 YFSETQ, per germline. V was cut by 5 bases and J by 2 bases, with 8 bases left in between. This CDR3 has 12 amino acids. The CDR3 DNA reads TGCGCCAGCAGGCAGGGCCCCTACGAGCAGTACTTC. As protein: CASRQGPYEQYF.

This chain connects TRBV7-9 to TRBJ1-3, with D maybe TRBD1 (6 bases). Germline V gene lookup returns CDR1 SEHNR and CDR2 FQNEAQ (reference sequence). The CDR3 sequence is 16 residues long. The V end was cut by 5 bases, the J end by 2 bases, with 16 bases between. The CDR3 DNA reads as TGTGCCAGCAGCGCCTCCAGGGGAATTGCTGGAAACACCATATATTTT. Protein: CASSASRGIAGNTIYF. Full variable domain (outside the CDR3, taken from reference TRBV7-9 and TRBJ1-3): DTGVSQNPRHKITKRGQNVTFRCDPISEHNRLYWYRQTLGQGPEFLTYFQNEAQLEKSRLLSDRFSAERPKGSFSTLEIQRTEQGDSAMYLCASSASRGIAGNTIYFGEGSWLTVV.

The rearrangement joins TRBV4-3 to TRBJ2-7; 13 bases map to TRBD2. V trimming: 4 bases; J trimming: 3 bases; junction bases outside the gene matches: 6. This CDR3 comprises 16 residues. Germline V CDR1 and CDR2: LGHNA, YSLEER. In DNA form, the CDR3 reads TGCGCCAGCAGCCGATGGACTAGCGGGGGAAGCTACGAGCAGTACTTC. It translates to CASSRWTSGGSYEQYF.

The table lists this clone with a count of one. CDR3 sequence reads: CASSFRTGDTEAFF. The CDR3 DNA is TGTGCCAGCAGCTTTAGGACAGGGGACACTGAAGCTTTCTTT. The chain carries TRBV11-1 and TRBJ1-1, with 9 nucleotides matching TRBD1. Trimming at V came to 3 bases and at J to 3 bases, leaving 2 bases not matched to a gene. The CDR3 runs to 14 residues. Per germline, CDR1 SGHAT and CDR2 FQDESV (reference sequence).

This rearrangement joins TRBV2 to TRBJ2-2; 9 nucleotides align to TRBD1. Trimming took 6 bases from V and 6 from J; bases not matched to a gene: 5. CDR3 length equals 14 residues. Germline V gene sequence: CDR1 SNHLY, CDR2 FYNNEI. Here the CDR3 reads CASRSGQGPGELFF. For the CDR3, the DNA is TGTGCCAGCAGATCGGGACAGGGTCCCGGGGAGCTGTTTTTT.

This clone was picked up a small number of times. The chain recombines TRBV7-6 with TRBJ1-2, with D unresolved. Looked up from germline, CDR1 is SGHVS and CDR2 is FNYEAQ. The germline V and J ends were trimmed by 5 bases and 2 bases, with 9 bases remaining between them. The CDR3 extends over 13 amino acids. CDR3 sequence reads: CASSRGANYGYTF. The CDR3 nucleotides are TGTGCCAGCAGCCGTGGAGCGAACTATGGCTACACCTTC.

This clone has just one count. V is TRBV19 and J is TRBJ2-2; D might be TRBD2 (5 bases). Germline V gene data show CDR1 as LNHDA and CDR2 as SQIVND (reference sequence). The CDR3 totals 14 residues. V shed 5 bases and J shed 1 base, with 8 bases lying between them. CDR3 sequence: CASSSSGNTGELFF. The CDR3 DNA sequence: TGTGCCAGTAGTTCCAGCGGGAACACCGGGGAGCTGTTTTTT.

The chain has TRBV18 and TRBJ2-3, with 8 nucleotides matching TRBD2. J gave up 6 bases and V 3 bases, and 5 bases lay outside the gene matches. Germline assignment: CDR1 KGHSH and CDR2 LQKENI. The CDR3 length is 14 residues. This CDR3 reads CASSPGGGEDTQYF. The CDR3 nucleotides are TGTGCCAGCTCACCCGGGGGGGGTGAGGATACGCAGTATTTT.

J is TRBJ2-7 and V is TRBV7-2, with 10 positions matching TRBD1. The CDR3 has 14 amino acids. Germline values: CDR1 SGHTA, CDR2 FQGNSA. J gave up 3 bases and V 5 bases, and 4 bases lay outside the gene matches. The CDR3 protein is CASSTGTGDYEQYF. In DNA, the CDR3 is TGTGCCAGCAGCACTGGGACAGGGGACTACGAGCAGTACTTC.

The chain uses TRBV3-1 (or the pseudogene TRBV3-2) and TRBJ2-6; 9 bases are a match to TRBD1. Germline V gene sequence: CDR1 LGHDT, CDR2 YNNKEL (reference sequence). V lost 2 bases, J lost 0 bases, and 8 bases stayed unmatched. The CDR3 runs to 19 residues. The CDR3 sequence: CASSQRSGQGSSGANVLTF. The CDR3 nucleotides are TGTGCCAGCAGCCAACGCTCGGGACAGGGATCCTCTGGGGCCAACGTCCTGACTTTC.

The chain has TRBV7-8 and TRBJ1-5, with D perhaps matching TRBD1 (6 bases). The CDR3 runs 15 residues. Germline CDR1 SGHVS, CDR2 FQNEAQ. Trimming pared 1 base from V and 0 bases from J, leaving 7 bases between. The CDR3 DNA reads TGTGCCAGCAGCTTAGGGACAGCTAGCAATCAGCCCCAGCATTTT. It is translated as CASSLGTASNQPQHF.

The rearrangement uses TRBV15 and TRBJ1-1; 8 positions match TRBD1. The CDR3 is made up of 14 amino acids. Per germline, CDR1 LNHNV and CDR2 YYDKDF (reference sequence). V was pared by 7 bases and J by 8 bases, with 12 bases of the junction left unmatched. CDR3 sequence reads: CATKRSPDRDEAFF. The CDR3 DNA reads TGTGCCACCAAAAGAAGCCCGGACAGGGACGAAGCTTTCTTT.

V and J are TRBV10-3 and TRBJ2-7; TRBD2 agrees at 13 bases. V lost 6 bases and J lost 2; bases outside the gene matches: 4. This CDR3 contains 15 residues. The germline V gene encodes CDR1 ENHRY and CDR2 SYGVKD. Here the CDR3 DNA reads TGTGCCATCAGGGAGGGACTAGCGGGGACCTACGAGCAGTACTTC. Its protein product is CAIREGLAGTYEQYF.

This sequence joins TRBV29-1 and TRBJ2-2; 7 bases line up with TRBD1. The CDR3 is 12 residues long. From germline, CDR1 is SQVTM and CDR2 ANQGSEA. V gave up 7 bases and J gave up 7 bases; unmatched junction bases: 6. CDR3 residues: CSALTGVGELFF. The CDR3, as DNA: TGCAGCGCCCTTACAGGGGTCGGGGAGCTGTTTTTT.

This rearrangement joins TRBV19 to TRBJ2-7; D is possibly TRBD2 (6 bases). Trimming removed 1 base at V and 0 bases at J, with 10 bases between. This CDR3 is 15 amino acids long. Germline V CDR1 and CDR2: LNHDA, SQIVND (reference sequence). In DNA form, the CDR3 reads TGTGCCAGTAGTATAGGGAGGGCATTCTCCTACGAGCAGTACTTC. It is translated as CASSIGRAFSYEQYF.

This chain links TRBV7-2 with TRBJ1-1; a possible D gene is TRBD1 (6 bases). The CDR3 spans 10 residues. CDR1 is SGHTA and CDR2 is FQGNSA in the germline V gene. Trimming cost V 8 bases and J 9 bases, with 10 bases left between them. This CDR3 is CASEGTKAFF. CDR3 in DNA: TGTGCCAGCGAAGGGACAAAAGCTTTCTTT.

This chain joins TRBV6-6 and TRBJ1-4; TRBD1 matches at 8 bases. The CDR3 covers 16 residues. With V trimmed by 6 bases and J by 5 bases, 11 bases remained unmatched. Germline V lookup: CDR1 MNHNY, CDR2 SVGAGI (reference sequence). CDR3 DNA sequence: TGTGCCAGCAGGATGTCTACCGGGACAGGAAATGAAAAACTGTTTTTT. It specifies CASRMSTGTGNEKLFF.

V usage is TRBV5-1 and J usage is TRBJ2-3; 10 positions agree with TRBD2. V shed 1 base and J 2 bases; nucleotides not matched to a gene: 7. Germline assignment: CDR1 SGHRS and CDR2 YFSETQ. CDR3 size: 17 residues. The CDR3 reads CASSLQGTSVYTDTQYF. CDR3 DNA: TGCGCCAGCAGCTTGCAAGGGACTAGCGTATACACAGATACGCAGTATTTT.

In DNA, the CDR3 is TGTGCCACCAGCAAAGGGGGCTTTTCCGAGCAGTACTTC. Translating gives CATSKGGFSEQYF. This chain connects TRBV15 to TRBJ2-7; 7 nucleotides agree with TRBD1. Germline lookup yields CDR1 LNHNV and CDR2 YYDKDF (reference sequence). This CDR3 is 13 amino acids long. Trimming at V came to 4 bases and at J to 6 bases, leaving 6 bases not matched to a gene.

The chain carries TRBV6-6 and TRBJ1-5; D is uncertain. The V and J ends lost 5 bases and 3 bases respectively, with 14 bases between them. The CDR3 is made up of 15 amino acids. Germline assignment: CDR1 MNHNY and CDR2 SVGAGI (reference sequence). In DNA, the CDR3 is TGTGCCAGCAGTCCATTGTGGGGAGTCAATCAGCCCCAGCATTTT. Translated, it gives CASSPLWGVNQPQHF.